This TCR beta chain was identified during a study of blood T cell repertoires in COVID-19. Study summary: Acute and convalescent COVID-19 specimens originated in the United States, Italy and Spain. T cells, B-cell-depleted T cells, or PBMCs provided the cDNA or gDNA that served as material.

From germline, CDR1 is SGHVS and CDR2 FQNEAQ. The V and J ends lost 5 bases and 2 bases, in that order; junction bases with no gene match: 9. The CDR3 has 16 residues. As originally analysed: Amplification from reference gene primers served as the basis for estimated nucleated cell counts. This table comes from immunoSEQ multiplex PCR, and its TCRdb copy is limited to in-frame clones, with some not included. That table furnishes V, J and clone size, whereas the DNA furnished D and trimming. The sample yields around 170,000 clones, 85% to 90% seen once. The sequence was collected from a woman aged 70-85 years with acute or convalescent COVID-19. What was sequenced was peripheral blood. The rearrangement joins TRBV7-8 to TRBJ2-1; 7 nucleotides align to TRBD2. The chain's CDR3 is CASSRPGGSPYNEQFF. The CDR3 DNA sequence: TGTGCCAGCAGCCGACCGGGGGGATCCCCCTACAATGAGCAGTTCTTC.